A single sample is the source of the 21 T cell receptor beta chains below, sequenced in a study of blood T cell repertoires in COVID-19. Assay: immunoSEQ multiplex PCR; the TCRdb copy retains only in-frame clones and omits some. The sample has 98,000 or so clones, about four fifths seen once. The sequenced sample consisted of peripheral blood. The receptors here all came from a man aged 60 to 69 with acute or convalescent COVID-19.

J is TRBJ1-2 and V is TRBV5-1, with D unclear. The CDR3 has 16 amino acids. V was shortened by 0 bases and J by 4 bases, with 16 bases between the two germline ends. The germline CDR1 and CDR2 sequences are SGHRS and YFSETQ. The CDR3 coding sequence is TGCGCCAGCAGCTTGGAGGCGACTCTGGGTTTCTATGGCTACACCTTC. This codes for CASSLEATLGFYGYTF.

The chain employs TRBV19 and TRBJ1-1, with TRBD1 matching 7 bases. Germline CDR1 is LNHDA and CDR2 is SQIVND (reference sequence). This CDR3 has 18 residues. The J segment lost 0 bases and the V segment lost 3 bases, leaving 13 bases of the junction unmatched. The CDR3 DNA is TGTGCCAGTAGTATGATTCTGAGACAGGGCCCGATGAACACTGAAGCTTTCTTT. Its translation: CASSMILRQGPMNTEAFF.

The gene calls are TRBV2 and TRBJ2-3, with TRBD2 matching 10 bases. V gave up 4 bases and J gave up 4 bases; unmatched junction bases: 2. Looked up from germline, CDR1 is SNHLY and CDR2 is FYNNEI. CDR3 length: 14 amino acids. CDR3 nucleotide sequence: TGTGCCAGCAGTGGGACTAGCGGCTCAGATACGCAGTATTTT. Translation gives CASSGTSGSDTQYF.

The chain uses TRBV28 and TRBJ1-2; D is perhaps TRBD1 (5 bases). With 8 bases removed from V and 7 bases from J, the gap between germline ends came to 23 bases. CDR1 and CDR2 from the germline V gene are MDHEN and SYDVKM. The CDR3 consists of 15 residues. The CDR3 protein is CASGRQLSDPPGYTF. The CDR3 coding sequence is TGTGCCAGCGGTCGACAGCTTTCAGATCCACCTGGCTACACCTTC.

This chain uses TRBV5-6 with TRBJ1-5, with D maybe TRBD1 (6 bases). Trimming took 0 bases from V and 9 from J, leaving 22 bases between them. This CDR3 has 17 residues. Germline V CDR1 and CDR2: SGHDT, YYEEEE. In nucleotides, the CDR3 is TGTGCCAGCAGCTTGGGAGGTGCGGGGGGCCTAATCTCGCCCCAGCATTTT. This codes for CASSLGGAGGLISPQHF.

The sample holds a few counts of this clone. The gene calls are TRBV6-2 or TRBV6-3 and TRBJ1-1; possible D gene TRBD1, 6 bases. The V end was cut by 3 bases, the J end by 11 bases, with 16 bases between. The CDR3 runs 13 residues. From germline, CDR1 is MNHEY and CDR2 SVGEGT. CDR3 in DNA: TGTGCCAGCAGTTATACGGACAGAGGGTGGGCTTTCTTT. Protein: CASSYTDRGWAFF.

CDR3 loop: CASSGDRPGAEAFF. The CDR3 region has the DNA TGTGCCAGCAGTGGAGACAGGCCTGGGGCTGAAGCTTTCTTT. V and J are TRBV25-1 and TRBJ1-1; perhaps TRBD1 as D (6 bases). In germline, CDR1 is MGHDK, CDR2 SYGVNS. V gave up 4 bases and J gave up 6 bases, with 15 bases separating them. This CDR3 is built from 14 residues.

This clone was found a few times. At one boundary the junction diverges from the germline segment, which might be a read error. V usage is TRBV3-1 (or the pseudogene TRBV3-2) and J usage is TRBJ1-2; D may be TRBD1 (6 bases). The germline V gene has CDR1 LGHDT and CDR2 YNNKEL (reference sequence). This CDR3 is 14 amino acids long. CDR3 nucleotide sequence: TGTGCCAGCACCCAAGCGGGGGGCGACTATGGCTACACCTTC. This sequence encodes CASTQAGGDYGYTF.

The chain couples TRBV14 to TRBJ2-2, with D tentatively TRBD1 (6 bases). The CDR3 spans 14 residues. Germline V gene lookup returns CDR1 SGHDN and CDR2 FVKESK. V dropped 4 bases and J dropped 3 bases, with 9 bases sitting between them. For the CDR3, the DNA is TGTGCCAGCAGCCGGACAGACTACACCGGGGAGCTGTTTTTT. It codes for CASSRTDYTGELFF.

The chain employs TRBV3-1 (or the pseudogene TRBV3-2) and TRBJ1-6, with 8 bases aligning to TRBD1. With 6 bases clipped from V and 4 bases from J, the junction kept 11 bases outside the gene matches. CDR1 and CDR2 from the germline V gene are LGHDT and YNNKEL (reference sequence). The CDR3 extends over 17 amino acids. CDR3 region: CASRGGQGGAYNSPLHF. In nucleotides, the CDR3 is TGTGCCAGCAGAGGAGGACAGGGAGGAGCGTATAATTCACCCCTCCACTTT.

This rearrangement joins TRBV15 to TRBJ2-1; no reliable D call. This CDR3 spans 14 amino acids. The germline V gene has CDR1 LNHNV and CDR2 YYDKDF (reference sequence). The V end lost 4 bases, the J end lost 8 bases, and 15 bases lay between the germline ends. CDR3 coding DNA: TGTGCCACCAGCACCCGAAAGACTGGCGATGAGCAGTTCTTC. It encodes CATSTRKTGDEQFF.

CDR3 bases: TGTGCCAGCAGCTTACTCCGAATCGGACAGATATACTATGGCTACACCTTC. This translates into CASSLLRIGQIYYGYTF. This chain uses TRBV7-9 with TRBJ1-2, with D possibly TRBD1 on 6 matching bases. The ends were cut back, 2 bases at V and 3 bases at J, with 19 bases in the middle. The CDR3 has 17 amino acids. Germline V lookup: CDR1 SEHNR, CDR2 FQNEAQ (reference sequence).

This clone was counted only a few times. This rearrangement joins TRBV10-3 to TRBJ2-7; 10 bases are a match to TRBD1. Germline lookup yields CDR1 ENHRY and CDR2 SYGVKD. Trimming removed 0 bases from V and 6 bases from J; junction bases left unmatched: 8. The CDR3 totals 16 residues. CDR3 loop: CAISESVTGGATEQYF. The CDR3 nucleotides are TGTGCCATCAGTGAGTCGGTGACAGGGGGCGCGACCGAGCAGTACTTC.

This chain connects TRBV7-9 to TRBJ1-2; the D gene is possibly TRBD1 (5 bases). CDR1 and CDR2 (germline): SEHNR, FQNEAQ (reference sequence). CDR3 length: 15 residues. Trimming cost V 2 bases and J 4 bases, with 14 bases left between them. CDR3 sequence: CASSLNYGTGYGYTF. The CDR3 DNA follows: TGTGCCAGCAGCTTAAATTACGGAACAGGCTATGGCTACACCTTC.

This chain links TRBV2 with TRBJ2-7, with TRBD2 identical over 14 bases. V trimming: 5 bases; J trimming: 3 bases; junction bases outside the gene matches: 12. The CDR3 has 18 residues. The germline V gene has CDR1 SNHLY and CDR2 FYNNEI. This CDR3 reads CASSTPGTSGSWLYEQYF. In DNA, the CDR3 is TGTGCCAGCAGTACTCCCGGGACTAGCGGGAGTTGGCTCTACGAGCAGTACTTC.

This chain joins TRBV5-5 and TRBJ1-3, with a weak D call TRBD1 (5 bases). The CDR3 runs 16 residues. The V gene lost 4 bases and the J gene lost 0 bases, with 14 bases spanning the gap. CDR1 is SGHKS and CDR2 is YYEKEE in the germline V gene (reference sequence). The CDR3 coding sequence is TGTGCCAGCAGCCAGGGCCGGACTACCTCTGGAAACACCATATATTTT. Translation: CASSQGRTTSGNTIYF.

The sample holds a few counts of this clone. The chain employs TRBV2 and TRBJ1-5; tentative D call: TRBD1 (5 bases). There are 13 residues in the CDR3. V shed 4 bases and J shed 7 bases, with 11 bases lying between them. Germline loops: CDR1 SNHLY, CDR2 FYNNEI. CDR3 DNA sequence: TGTGCCAGCAGTGTCAGGGTTACCCAGCCCCAGCATTTT. Its protein product is CASSVRVTQPQHF.

V is TRBV6-5 and J is TRBJ1-5, with TRBD1 identical over 9 bases. Germline V lookup: CDR1 MNHEY, CDR2 SVGAGI. CDR3 length: 14 residues. J lost 9 bases, V lost 5 bases, and 8 bases had no gene match. The CDR3 region has the DNA TGTGCCAGCAGTCCCTGGACAGGGGATTCGCCCCAGCATTTT. Translated, it gives CASSPWTGDSPQHF.

The chain joins TRBV19 to TRBJ2-3, with 10 bases identical to TRBD2. Germline CDR1 LNHDA, CDR2 SQIVND (reference sequence). Trimming at V came to 6 bases and at J to 2 bases, leaving 5 bases not matched to a gene. The CDR3 has 15 residues. CDR3 nucleotide sequence: TGTGCCAGTAGCTGGACTAGCGGACACACAGATACGCAGTATTTT. It specifies CASSWTSGHTDTQYF.

This sequence joins TRBV6-2 or TRBV6-3 and TRBJ1-3, with D possibly matching TRBD1 (5 bases). The CDR3 has 18 amino acids. Germline V CDR1 and CDR2: MNHEY, SVGEGT. The V end lost 2 bases, the J end lost 8 bases, and 25 bases lay between the germline ends. The CDR3 here is CASSYPIFQGFGSDTIYF. The CDR3 region has the DNA TGTGCCAGCAGTTACCCTATCTTCCAGGGATTCGGAAGTGACACCATATATTTT.

The chain carries TRBV27 and TRBJ1-1; unclear D gene. This CDR3 spans 13 amino acids. Between the trimmed V and J ends, which lost 7 bases and 4 bases, there was a span of 13 bases. CDR1 is MNHEY and CDR2 is SMNVEV in the germline V gene (reference sequence). The CDR3 protein is CASTITFGTEAFF. The CDR3 nucleotides read TGTGCCAGCACCATAACCTTCGGCACTGAAGCTTTCTTT.